These T cell receptor beta chains were read from a single sample in a study of blood T cell repertoires in COVID-19. The table came from immunoSEQ multiplex PCR; TCRdb's copy has only in-frame clones and leaves some out. The sample has 140,000 or so clones, just under 90% seen once. Material for sequencing was peripheral blood. The source of these receptors is a woman of 80 years or more with acute or convalescent COVID-19. Each CDR3 is given with its conserved first and last residue. D genes are given only for firm matches. Some rows mark clone size as missing; the rest say once, few, many or name a class of expanded clone.

.	TRBV5-1	.	TRBJ2-7	TGCGCCAGCAGCTTGACGGGGGGCGACGAGCAGTACTTC	CASSLTGGDEQYF
.	TRBV7-9	TRBD2	TRBJ2-1	TGTGCCAGCAGCTTAGTAAAAGGCGGAGCGGGGAGCGTTGAGCAGTTCTTC	CASSLVKGGAGSVEQFF
.	TRBV29-1	.	TRBJ1-2	TGCAGCGTTGAAGATCAGGCAGGATCCTACACCTTC	CSVEDQAGSYTF
.	TRBV5-5	.	TRBJ1-2	TGTGCCAGCAGCTTGGAAGGGGCAGGGTATGGCTACACCTTC	CASSLEGAGYGYTF
.	TRBV5-1	.	TRBJ2-7	TGCGCCAGCAGCTTGGCCGCAGGCTCCTACGAGCAGTACTTC	CASSLAAGSYEQYF
.	TRBV6-2/TRBV6-3	.	TRBJ2-3	TGTGCCAGCAGCCCCATCGACTTAAGCACAGATACGCAGTATTTT	CASSPIDLSTDTQYF
.	TRBV30	.	TRBJ1-2	TGTGCCTGGAGCTTAACCGGCCTCGGAGGTGCTGGCTACACCTTC	CAWSLTGLGGAGYTF
.	TRBV29-1	TRBD1	TRBJ1-1	TGCAGCGGACGACAGGGAGTGAACACTGAAGCTTTCTTT	CSGRQGVNTEAFF
.	TRBV2	.	TRBJ1-5	TGTGCCAGCAGTGGCCCAGACAGAGGCAATCAGCCCCAGCATTTT	CASSGPDRGNQPQHF
once	TRBV29-1	.	TRBJ2-2	TGCAGCGTTGAAGAAGGGACTGCGAACACCGGGGAGCTGTTTTTT	CSVEEGTANTGELFF
.	TRBV3-1/TRBV3-2	.	TRBJ1-2	TGTGCCAGCAGCCGAAAAATTTCGGACGGAGGCTATGGCTACACCTTC	CASSRKISDGGYGYTF
.	TRBV5-1	.	TRBJ2-3	TGCGCCAGCAGCTTGGGGACAGCGCCAGATACGCAGTATTTT	CASSLGTAPDTQYF
.	TRBV2	TRBD1	TRBJ1-2	TGTGCCAGCAGTCCAGGGGGTGCTAACTATGGCTACACCTTC	CASSPGGANYGYTF
.	TRBV5-1	TRBD1	TRBJ1-2	TGCGCCAGCAGCTCTGCAGGGGGTTGGTATGGCTACACCTTC	CASSSAGGWYGYTF
.	TRBV5-4	.	TRBJ1-1	TGTGCCGGCCAAGACCAGGCGGGGATGAACACTGAAGCTTTCTTT	CAGQDQAGMNTEAFF
.	TRBV7-8	.	TRBJ1-5	TGTGCCAGCAGCGGTGCCGACAGTTATCAGCCCCAGCATTTT	CASSGADSYQPQHF
.	TRBV10-3	.	TRBJ1-6	TGTGCCATCAGTGAGGAAACAGTCAATTCACCCCTCCACTTT	CAISEETVNSPLHF
.	TRBV19	.	TRBJ1-2	TGTGCCAGTAGTAGCGGGCCGTTCTATGGCTACACCTTC	CASSSGPFYGYTF